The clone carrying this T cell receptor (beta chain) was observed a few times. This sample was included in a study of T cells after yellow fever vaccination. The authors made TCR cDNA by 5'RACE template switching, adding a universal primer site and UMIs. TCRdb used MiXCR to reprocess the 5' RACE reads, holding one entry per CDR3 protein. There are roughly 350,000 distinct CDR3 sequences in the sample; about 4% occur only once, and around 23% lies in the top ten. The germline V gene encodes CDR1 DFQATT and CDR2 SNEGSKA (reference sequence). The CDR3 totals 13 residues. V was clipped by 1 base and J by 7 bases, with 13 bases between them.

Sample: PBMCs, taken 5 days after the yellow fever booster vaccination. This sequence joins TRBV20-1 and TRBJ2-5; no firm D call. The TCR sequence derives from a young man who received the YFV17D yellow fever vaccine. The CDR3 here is CSARGQDGRTQYF. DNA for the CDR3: TGCAGTGCTAGAGGGCAGGATGGTCGGACCCAGTACTTC.